The 8 T cell receptor beta chains listed next were all sequenced from one sample in a study of early T cells in non-severe SARS-CoV-2 infection. TCRdb re-called the 5' RACE reads through MiXCR, storing one row per CDR3 protein. The sample yields tens of thousands of distinct CDR3 sequences, roughly 12% seen once. This sample comprised whole blood, obtained at baseline. The receptors shown here come from an adult who was a healthcare worker with PCR-confirmed SARS-CoV-2 infection or an uninfected control (not recorded which).

This clonotype appeared a few times. V is TRBV5-1 and J is TRBJ2-7, with 8 nucleotides matching TRBD2. The ends lost 2 bases at V and 2 bases at J; junction bases unmatched: 6. The CDR3 spans 15 residues. The germline V gene has CDR1 SGHRS and CDR2 YFSETQ. CDR3 in DNA: TGCGCCAGCAGCTTTAGCGGGAAGGGGACCTACGAGCAGTACTTC. Translation gives CASSFSGKGTYEQYF. Variable domain in full (rest from reference TRBV5-1 and TRBJ2-7): KAGVTQTPRYLIKTRGQQVTLSCSPISGHRSVSWYQQTPGQGLQFLFEYFSETQRNKGNFPGRFSGRQFSNSRSEMNVSTLELGDSALYLCASSFSGKGTYEQYFGPGTRLTVT.

This clonotype was observed many times. The chain has TRBV20-1 and TRBJ2-7; tentatively, D is TRBD2 (5 bases). There are 12 residues in the CDR3. Germline V gene sequence: CDR1 DFQATT, CDR2 SNEGSKA (reference sequence). The CDR3 sequence is CGLTDAAYEQYF. The CDR3 region has the DNA TGCGGACTCACGGACGCTGCCTACGAGCAGTACTTC.

Many counts were recorded for this clonotype. The rearrangement links TRBV11-1 to TRBJ2-6; TRBD2 is a possible D gene (6 bases). V lost 5 bases, J lost 2 bases, and 13 bases lay in between. The CDR3 covers 16 residues. The germline CDR1 and CDR2 sequences are SGHAT and FQDESV (reference sequence). The CDR3, as DNA: TGTGCCAGCAGCCCGGGAGAAGGAACTGGGGCCAACGTCCTGACTTTC. As protein: CASSPGEGTGANVLTF. Based on the CDR3 plus reference TRBV11-1 and TRBJ2-6, the full variable domain is EAEVAQSPRYKITEKSQAVAFWCDPISGHATLYWYRQILGQGPELLVQFQDESVVDDSQLPKDRFSAERLKGVDSTLKIQPAELGDSAMYLCASSPGEGTGANVLTFGAGSRLTVL.

This clonotype was counted a few times. The chain links TRBV6-1 to TRBJ1-5; 8 bases are a match to TRBD1. The CDR3 has 13 amino acids. Germline V gene sequence: CDR1 MNHNS, CDR2 SASEGT. J lost 7 bases, V lost 6 bases, and 5 bases had no gene match. The CDR3 protein is CASRRQGPQPQHF. CDR3 DNA sequence: TGTGCCAGCAGGAGACAGGGGCCGCAGCCCCAGCATTTT.

The chain uses TRBV11-2 and TRBJ1-1; no reliable D call. This CDR3 spans 15 amino acids. The V gene's germline CDR1 is SGHAT and CDR2 FQNNGV. Trimming cost V 5 bases and J 2 bases, with 15 bases left between them. The CDR3 coding sequence is TGTGCCAGCAGCCCGGGATCGACACAAAACACTGAAGCTTTCTTT. This sequence encodes CASSPGSTQNTEAFF.

The V call is TRBV28, the J call TRBJ1-2; TRBD1 agrees at 10 bases. J gave up 7 bases and V 2 bases, and 13 bases lay outside the gene matches. Per the germline V gene, CDR1 is MDHEN and CDR2 is SYDVKM. The CDR3 runs to 17 residues. The CDR3 here is CASSLPPGTGESGGYTF. For the CDR3, the DNA is TGTGCCAGCAGTTTACCTCCGGGGACAGGGGAATCGGGTGGCTACACCTTC.

This clonotype has only a few counts. The genes are TRBV28 and TRBJ1-2, with D unresolved. Germline V gene data show CDR1 as MDHEN and CDR2 as SYDVKM. V was clipped by 7 bases and J by 4 bases, with 13 bases between them. This CDR3 is 13 amino acids long. As DNA, the CDR3 is TGTGCCAGCAAGGGAGGGTCATTCTATGGCTACACCTTC. As protein: CASKGGSFYGYTF.

DNA of the CDR3: TGTGCCAGCAGCTTGTTGGGGGGCCAAGAGACCCAGTACTTC. Translating gives CASSLLGGQETQYF. J is TRBJ2-5 and V is TRBV7-8; the D gene is possibly TRBD2 (6 bases). This CDR3 spans 14 amino acids. The germline gives CDR1 SGHVS, CDR2 FQNEAQ. Trimming cost V 3 bases and J 1 base, with 9 bases left between them.